The 10 T cell receptor beta chains in this list originate from one sample, sequenced in a study of technical replicates of blood from four donors. Assay used: immunoSEQ multiplex PCR; TCRdb lists only in-frame clones, some missing. The repertoire holds more than 55,000 clones, with around nine tenths as singletons. Sequenced: T cells isolated from PBMCs. The receptors derive from a human donor in good health.

This chain links TRBV7-9 with TRBJ2-1, with 8 bases identical to TRBD2. The junction had 9 bases not matched to a gene; V was cut back by 6 bases and J by 8 bases. This CDR3 has 14 amino acids. The germline V gene has CDR1 SEHNR and CDR2 FQNEAQ (reference sequence). The CDR3, as DNA: TGTGCCAGCAGTTTTAGCGGGAAGTCCGATGAGCAGTTCTTC. The encoded protein is CASSFSGKSDEQFF. Full variable domain (outside the CDR3, taken from reference TRBV7-9 and TRBJ2-1): DTGVSQNPRHKITKRGQNVTFRCDPISEHNRLYWYRQTLGQGPEFLTYFQNEAQLEKSRLLSDRFSAERPKGSFSTLEIQRTEQGDSAMYLCASSFSGKSDEQFFGPGTRLTVL.

The rearrangement links TRBV5-4 to TRBJ2-1; 7 bases are shared with TRBD2. The CDR3 extends over 16 amino acids. The germline gives CDR1 SGHNT, CDR2 YYREEE (reference sequence). V trimming: 1 base; J trimming: 7 bases; junction bases outside the gene matches: 11. In DNA form, the CDR3 reads TGTGCCAGCAGCTTGCCGGCGGGAGCCCTAGGGAATGAGCAGTTCTTC. Translated: CASSLPAGALGNEQFF. Variable domain in full (rest from reference TRBV5-4 and TRBJ2-1): ETGVTQSPTHLIKTRGQQVTLRCSSQSGHNTVSWYQQALGQGPQFIFQYYREEENGRGNFPPRFSGLQFPNYSSELNVNALELDDSALYLCASSLPAGALGNEQFFGPGTRLTVL.

On this clone: The same CDR3 arises from other DNA sequences in this sample as well. This chain links TRBV5-4 with TRBJ2-7; the match to TRBD1 covers 7 bases. V gave up 0 bases and J gave up 2 bases; unmatched junction bases: 2. The germline gives CDR1 SGHNT, CDR2 YYREEE (reference sequence). The CDR3 is 14 residues long. CDR3 DNA: TGTGCCAGCAGCTTGGGGCAGGGGGCCTACGAGCAGTACTTC. Translating it yields CASSLGQGAYEQYF.

The gene calls are TRBV30 and TRBJ1-2; no definite D call. V gave up 2 bases and J gave up 7 bases, with 20 bases separating them. Per the germline V gene, CDR1 is GTSNPN and CDR2 is SVGIG (reference sequence). The CDR3 extends over 15 amino acids. The DNA of the CDR3 is TGTGCCTGGAGTACCTACCTAGGTAGCGGAGGTGGCTACACCTTC. As protein: CAWSTYLGSGGGYTF.

J is TRBJ2-5 and V is TRBV21-1; TRBD1 is taken as the D call from the table, unchecked against the DNA. TRBV21-1 corresponds to a pseudogene. The CDR3 spans 15 residues. The CDR3 loop is CASSKAAGYQETQYF. The CDR3 DNA reads TGTGCCAGCAGCAAAGCGGCAGGTTATCAAGAGACCCAGTACTTC.

This clone was recorded only once. This chain links TRBV7-9 with TRBJ2-1; the D is unclear. The CDR3 loop spans 12 amino acids. Trimming took 3 bases from V and 8 from J, leaving 8 bases between them. CDR1 is SEHNR and CDR2 is FQNEAQ in the germline V gene (reference sequence). The CDR3 DNA reads as TGTGCCAGCAGCTTCGGTGCGTATGAGCAGTTCTTC. Translating gives CASSFGAYEQFF. The complete variable domain, with remaining parts taken from reference TRBV7-9 and TRBJ2-1, reads DTGVSQNPRHKITKRGQNVTFRCDPISEHNRLYWYRQTLGQGPEFLTYFQNEAQLEKSRLLSDRFSAERPKGSFSTLEIQRTEQGDSAMYLCASSFGAYEQFFGPGTRLTVL.

The chain has TRBV9 and TRBJ1-1, with D tentatively TRBD1 (5 bases). Germline assignment: CDR1 SGDLS and CDR2 YYNGEE. Trimming stripped 4 bases from V and 0 bases from J, with 10 bases between. There are 14 residues in the CDR3. DNA of the CDR3: TGTGCCAGCAGCCCGCGACAGATGAACACTGAAGCTTTCTTT. This codes for CASSPRQMNTEAFF. The variable domain in full, with the rest retrieved from reference TRBV9 and TRBJ1-1, is DSGVTQTPKHLITATGQRVTLRCSPRSGDLSVYWYQQSLDQGLQFLIQYYNGEERAKGNILERFSAQQFPDLHSELNLSSLELGDSALYFCASSPRQMNTEAFFGQGTRLTVV.

The chain joins TRBV6-5 to TRBJ2-7; 8 nucleotides agree with TRBD1. The length of the CDR3 is 13 residues. Germline CDR1 is MNHEY and CDR2 is SVGAGI. With V trimmed by 6 bases and J by 3 bases, 4 bases remained unmatched. CDR3 sequence reads: CASRWTGSYEQYF. CDR3 in DNA: TGTGCCAGCAGATGGACAGGGAGCTACGAGCAGTACTTC.

J is TRBJ1-5 and V is TRBV19, with TRBD1 matching over 7 bases. Germline CDR1 reads LNHDA; CDR2 reads SQIVND (reference sequence). Unmatched junction bases numbered 14, after V lost 3 bases and J lost 3 bases. This CDR3 is built from 18 residues. The CDR3 DNA is TGTGCCAGTAGTATTCCCTCCTACAGGGGCGATTACAATCAGCCCCAGCATTTT. Amino acid sequence: CASSIPSYRGDYNQPQHF.

CDR3 region: CASSGRSNQPQHF. DNA of the CDR3: TGTGCCAGCAGTGGGCGGAGCAATCAGCCCCAGCATTTT. The genes are TRBV2 and TRBJ1-5; D is undetermined. Per the germline V gene, CDR1 is SNHLY and CDR2 is FYNNEI. Trimming pared 4 bases from V and 1 base from J, leaving 5 bases between. This CDR3 is built from 13 residues.